This T cell receptor beta chain originates from a study of shared clonotypes between healthy human individuals. CDR1 and CDR2 (germline): SGHNT, YYREEE (reference sequence). There are 16 residues in the CDR3. The V end lost 2 bases, the J end lost 1 base, and 12 bases lay between the germline ends. Naive CD8 cells were CD45RO-negative, positively selected for CCR7, excluding terminally differentiated effector memory CD45RA+ cells. Original processing notes: Filtering differed because ImmunoSEQ produced junction-only sequences that carried no quality scores. The table came from immunoSEQ multiplex PCR; TCRdb's copy has only in-frame clones and leaves some out. V and J calls and clone size are those listed in that table; D and trimming were worked out from the DNA. The sample lists about 680,000 clones, about 92% occurring once.

Sequencing used naive CD8+ T cells sorted from blood. This sequence originates from a man aged 30-40 years in good health. The chain uses TRBV5-4 and TRBJ2-2; no clear D. Here the CDR3 reads CASSFLETLNTGELFF. CDR3 in DNA: TGTGCCAGCAGCTTTCTCGAGACATTGAACACCGGGGAGCTGTTTTTT.